This T cell receptor (beta chain) derives from a study of blood T cell repertoires in COVID-19. Recovery meant two consecutive negative NP/OP PCR tests, professional clearance, or resolved symptoms. The CDR3 covers 15 residues. Original processing notes: The assay estimated nucleated cells by amplifying reference gene primers. Clones were read by immunoSEQ multiplex PCR, and TCRdb kept only the in-frame ones, dropping some. The DNA was the basis for D and trimming; V, J and clone size are from that table. The sample lists 430,000 or so clones, roughly 90% occurring once. The sample consisted of PBMCs or T cells enriched from blood (not recorded which). The receptor was isolated from a woman in her forties who had recovered from COVID-19. The chain has TRBV21-1 and TRBJ1-2; the table calls TRBD1, which could not be checked here. TRBV21-1 is marked as a pseudogene. CDR3 sequence: CASSKTGGVVYGYTF. The CDR3 bases are TGTGCCAGCAGCAAAACAGGGGGCGTCGTCTATGGCTACACCTTC.